Each of the 19 T cell receptor beta chains below was sequenced from the same sample in a study of cytomegalovirus exposure and HLA in healthy donors. Sequencing was performed with immunoSEQ multiplex PCR; in TCRdb, only in-frame clones are kept and a portion is missing. The sample has about 130,000 clones; 70% to 85% are singletons. Input material: PBMCs. These TCRs come from a man younger than 40 in good health and CMV-seropositive.

V and J are TRBV5-4 and TRBJ1-1; D remains ambiguous. CDR3 length: 14 residues. V gave up 4 bases and J gave up 5 bases, with 15 bases separating them. The germline CDR1 and CDR2 sequences are SGHNT and YYREEE (reference sequence). This chain's CDR3 is CASSPGGVGTEAFF. The CDR3 coding sequence is TGTGCCAGCAGCCCGGGCGGGGTTGGTACTGAAGCTTTCTTT.

This chain joins TRBV15 and TRBJ2-1, with TRBD1 matching over 10 bases. The CDR3 spans 15 residues. V was clipped by 1 base and J by 7 bases; unmatched bases: 4. CDR1 is LNHNV, CDR2 YYDKDF, per germline (reference sequence). The CDR3: CATSRAGTGVNEQFF. The CDR3 DNA reads TGTGCCACCAGCAGAGCCGGGACAGGGGTAAATGAGCAGTTCTTC. Using reference TRBV15 and TRBJ2-1 for the parts outside the CDR3, the full variable domain is DAMVIQNPRYQVTQFGKPVTLSCSQTLNHNVMYWYQQKSSQAPKLLFHYYDKDFNNEADTPDNFQSRRPNTSFCFLDIRSPGLGDTAMYLCATSRAGTGVNEQFFGPGTRLTVL.

V is TRBV18 and J is TRBJ1-5; possibly TRBD1 for D (6 bases). Per the germline V gene, CDR1 is KGHSH and CDR2 is LQKENI. V lost 4 bases to trimming and J lost 0 bases, with 10 bases between them. The CDR3 is 15 residues long. The CDR3 bases are TGTGCCAGCTCACAAAGACAGGATAGCAATCAGCCCCAGCATTTT. Residues: CASSQRQDSNQPQHF.

The chain is built from TRBV30 and TRBJ1-2, with 7 nucleotides matching TRBD1. The CDR3 covers 13 residues. Trimming at V came to 2 bases and at J to 4 bases, leaving 4 bases not matched to a gene. Germline CDR1 is GTSNPN and CDR2 is SVGIG (reference sequence). This CDR3 reads CAWSRDSSYGYTF. The CDR3 DNA reads as TGTGCCTGGAGTAGGGACAGCAGCTATGGCTACACCTTC.

This rearrangement joins TRBV2 to TRBJ1-5; D not certain. Germline assignment: CDR1 SNHLY and CDR2 FYNNEI. V was cut by 3 bases and J by 2 bases, with 14 bases left in between. This CDR3 has 16 residues. CDR3 residues: CASSDFVQKRNQPQHF. Written as DNA, the CDR3 is TGTGCCAGCAGTGACTTCGTTCAGAAACGCAATCAGCCCCAGCATTTT.

A few counts support this clone. The chain's CDR3 is CASSLPWGEGGGYTF. CDR3 nucleotides: TGTGCCAGCAGCTTACCCTGGGGAGAGGGAGGCGGCTACACCTTC. The rearrangement joins TRBV7-9 to TRBJ1-2; D ambiguous. The CDR3 runs 15 residues. The germline V gene has CDR1 SEHNR and CDR2 FQNEAQ (reference sequence). V shed 2 bases and J shed 8 bases, with 18 bases lying between them.

V is TRBV2 and J is TRBJ1-5, with D maybe TRBD1 (5 bases). Germline V CDR1 and CDR2: SNHLY, FYNNEI. The CDR3 runs to 16 residues. The germline V and J ends were trimmed by 4 bases and 0 bases, with 13 bases remaining between them. CDR3 DNA sequence: TGTGCCAGCAGTGGGACAATGGCTAATAGCAATCAGCCCCAGCATTTT. It is translated as CASSGTMANSNQPQHF.

The chain links TRBV21-1 to TRBJ1-2; TRBD1 is the table's D call, not checked against the DNA. TRBV21-1 is assigned pseudogene status. CDR3 length equals 16 residues. CDR3 region: CATNLARQIFFYGYTF. In DNA form, the CDR3 reads TGTGCCACCAACCTGGCGCGACAGATTTTTTTCTATGGCTACACCTTC.

J is TRBJ1-2 and V is TRBV2; 10 bases are a match to TRBD1. The CDR3 contains 14 residues. Germline-derived CDR1 and CDR2 are SNHLY and FYNNEI. V shed 6 bases, J shed 4 bases, and the junction held 5 bases outside the gene matches. The CDR3 reads CASSPGQGSYGYTF. In DNA form, the CDR3 reads TGTGCCAGCAGCCCGGGACAGGGGTCCTATGGCTACACCTTC. The full variable domain, its missing parts supplied by reference TRBV2 and TRBJ1-2, is EPEVTQTPSHQVTQMGQEVILRCVPISNHLYFYWYRQILGQKVEFLVSFYNNEISEKSEIFDDQFSVERPDGSNFTLKIRSTKLEDSAMYFCASSPGQGSYGYTFGSGTRLTVV.

The chain has TRBV5-1 and TRBJ1-4; the D is unclear. Looked up from germline, CDR1 is SGHRS and CDR2 is YFSETQ. The CDR3 loop spans 15 amino acids. V was cut by 0 bases and J by 8 bases, with 14 bases left in between. This CDR3 reads CASSLVEGVGEKLFF. Here the CDR3 DNA reads TGCGCCAGCAGCTTGGTTGAGGGAGTAGGGGAAAAACTGTTTTTT. The full variable domain, with the rest looked up from reference TRBV5-1 and TRBJ1-4, is KAGVTQTPRYLIKTRGQQVTLSCSPISGHRSVSWYQQTPGQGLQFLFEYFSETQRNKGNFPGRFSGRQFSNSRSEMNVSTLELGDSALYLCASSLVEGVGEKLFFGSGTQLSVL.

The V call is TRBV6-6, the J call TRBJ2-7, with a possible D match to TRBD2 (6 bases). V lost 7 bases and J lost 0, with 13 bases in between. CDR3 length: 14 amino acids. Looked up from germline, CDR1 is MNHNY and CDR2 is SVGAGI (reference sequence). Written as DNA, the CDR3 is TGTGCCAGCACCTTGGGGGGACTCTCCTACGAGCAGTACTTC. As protein: CASTLGGLSYEQYF.

V usage is TRBV7-7 and J usage is TRBJ2-3; 11 positions agree with TRBD2. CDR1 is SSHAT, CDR2 FNYEAQ, per germline (reference sequence). J lost 3 bases, V lost 3 bases, and 5 bases had no gene match. The CDR3 is made up of 16 amino acids. The CDR3 loop is CASSLQASGGTDTQYF. CDR3 nucleotide sequence: TGTGCCAGCAGCTTGCAGGCTAGCGGGGGGACAGATACGCAGTATTTT.

This rearrangement joins TRBV6-1 to TRBJ2-1; D is perhaps TRBD2 (6 bases). CDR1 is MNHNS and CDR2 is SASEGT in the germline V gene. The CDR3 consists of 15 residues. V lost 4 bases, J lost 3 bases, and 13 bases lay in between. CDR3 region: CASSGDWSIYNEQFF. The CDR3 coding sequence is TGTGCCAGCAGTGGGGACTGGTCCATCTACAATGAGCAGTTCTTC.

The chain has TRBV18 and TRBJ2-1, with 12 bases that match TRBD2. The CDR3 length is 15 residues. Germline V gene lookup returns CDR1 KGHSH and CDR2 LQKENI. Losses at the gene ends were 4 bases for V and 6 bases for J; bases not matched to a gene: 4. CDR3 coding DNA: TGTGCCAGCTCACTCGGACTAGCGGGGACCAATGAGCAGTTCTTC. Translation: CASSLGLAGTNEQFF.

V usage is TRBV5-4 and J usage is TRBJ2-3; TRBD1 agrees at 10 bases. Germline V gene data show CDR1 as SGHNT and CDR2 as YYREEE (reference sequence). V gave up 5 bases and J gave up 6 bases; unmatched junction bases: 9. This CDR3 spans 15 amino acids. This CDR3 reads CASRSGTGATDTQYF. Written as DNA, the CDR3 is TGTGCCAGCAGATCCGGGACAGGGGCTACGGATACGCAGTATTTT. Full variable domain (remainder filled in from reference TRBV5-4 and TRBJ2-3): ETGVTQSPTHLIKTRGQQVTLRCSSQSGHNTVSWYQQALGQGPQFIFQYYREEENGRGNFPPRFSGLQFPNYSSELNVNALELDDSALYLCASRSGTGATDTQYFGPGTRLTVL.

The gene calls are TRBV6-5 and TRBJ2-2; 12 positions match TRBD2. The length of the CDR3 is 14 residues. Trimming at V came to 10 bases and at J to 7 bases, leaving 7 bases not matched to a gene. Germline CDR1 and CDR2: MNHEY and SVGAGI. This CDR3 reads CATRTSGNHGELFF. As DNA, the CDR3 is TGTGCCACCCGGACTAGCGGGAATCACGGGGAGCTGTTTTTT.

The CDR3 bases are TGTGCCAGCAGCTCCTGGGACTCCCACACAGATACGCAGTATTTT. It yields the protein CASSSWDSHTDTQYF. This chain links TRBV7-9 with TRBJ2-3, with D possibly TRBD2 on 6 matching bases. The V gene's germline CDR1 is SEHNR and CDR2 FQNEAQ (reference sequence). V shed 4 bases and J shed 2 bases, with 13 bases lying between them. The CDR3 has 15 amino acids.

J is TRBJ2-7 and V is TRBV6-1; D is unresolved. V was shortened by 1 base and J by 2 bases, with 6 bases between the two germline ends. This CDR3 spans 13 amino acids. The V gene's germline CDR1 is MNHNS and CDR2 SASEGT. The CDR3 coding sequence is TGTGCCAGCAGTGAAGGAGTGGCCTACGAGCAGTACTTC. Its protein product is CASSEGVAYEQYF.

CDR3 in amino acids: CASIQTGAVGTEAFF. The CDR3 nucleotides are TGTGCCAGCATTCAGACAGGGGCTGTTGGCACTGAAGCTTTCTTT. This sequence joins TRBV6-5 and TRBJ1-1; 8 bases are shared with TRBD1. CDR3 length equals 15 residues. Germline CDR1 and CDR2: MNHEY and SVGAGI. J was trimmed by 4 bases and V by 7 bases; bases with no gene match: 11.